What follows are 7 T cell receptor beta chains derived from one specimen sequenced in a study of identical twins. TCRdb re-called the 5' RACE reads through MiXCR, storing one row per CDR3 protein. Of 410,000 or so distinct CDR3 sequences listed, approximately 17% are singletons. The sample comprised naive T cells sorted from blood. The origin of the receptors is a man aged 50 to 59 in good health.

This clonotype has only a few counts. This rearrangement joins TRBV5-1 to TRBJ1-2; D uncertain. The CDR3 is 14 residues long. Trimming shortened V by 0 bases and J by 0 bases, and 6 bases separated the two germline ends. CDR1 and CDR2 from the germline V gene are SGHRS and YFSETQ. CDR3 amino acids: CASSLDNSNYGYTF. The DNA for the CDR3 is TGCGCCAGCAGCTTGGACAACTCTAACTATGGCTACACCTTC.

The chain links TRBV7-2 to TRBJ1-4; D is perhaps TRBD1 (6 bases). Looked up from germline, CDR1 is SGHTA and CDR2 is FQGNSA. The CDR3 spans 15 residues. V lost 1 base and J lost 4, with 10 bases in between. The CDR3 here is CASSLGWTDNEKLFF. The CDR3 DNA sequence: TGTGCCAGCAGCTTAGGATGGACAGATAATGAAAAACTGTTTTTT.

The table lists this clonotype with a few counts. The chain links TRBV5-1 to TRBJ1-5; possible D gene TRBD1, 5 bases. The CDR3 is 15 amino acids. Between the trimmed V and J ends, which lost 7 bases and 0 bases, there was a span of 14 bases. The germline gives CDR1 SGHRS, CDR2 YFSETQ. CDR3 nucleotide sequence: TGCGCCAGCCAACTCCATGGGGGTAGCAATCAGCCCCAGCATTTT. This encodes CASQLHGGSNQPQHF.

The chain links TRBV14 to TRBJ2-1, with 8 bases identical to TRBD2. J lost 3 bases, V lost 3 bases, and 4 bases had no gene match. CDR1 is SGHDN, CDR2 FVKESK, per germline. The CDR3 sequence is 15 residues long. CDR3 protein: CASSQYSGDYNEQFF. The CDR3 nucleotides are TGTGCCAGCAGCCAGTATAGCGGGGACTACAATGAGCAGTTCTTC.

The V call is TRBV12-3 or TRBV12-4, the J call TRBJ2-2; D uncertain. V lost 9 bases and J 4 bases, leaving 15 bases between the germline ends. The CDR3 totals 14 residues. In DNA form, the CDR3 reads TGTGCCAGTTCCGATAGAGTACGCACCGGGGAGCTGTTTTTT. Translating gives CASSDRVRTGELFF.

This sequence joins TRBV7-9 and TRBJ2-1; D remains ambiguous. The germline V gene encodes CDR1 SEHNR and CDR2 FQNEAQ (reference sequence). This CDR3 is built from 15 residues. Trimming pared 1 base from V and 0 bases from J, leaving 7 bases between. The CDR3 sequence is CASSLGWSSYNEQFF. The CDR3 DNA reads TGTGCCAGCAGCTTAGGGTGGAGCTCCTACAATGAGCAGTTCTTC.

The chain employs TRBV9 and TRBJ2-1, with D possibly matching TRBD1 (5 bases). The V and J ends lost 4 bases and 10 bases respectively, with 12 bases between them. Germline V gene lookup returns CDR1 SGDLS and CDR2 YYNGEE. The CDR3 extends over 12 amino acids. The CDR3, as DNA: TGTGCCAGCAGCCCAATTCCAGGGGAGCAGTTCTTC. It yields the protein CASSPIPGEQFF.